These 25 T cell receptor beta chains came from one sample sequenced in a study of CD8 T cells in ankylosing spondylitis. TCRdb re-analysed the 5' RACE reads in MiXCR, keeping a single row per CDR3 protein. The sample holds about 230,000 distinct CDR3 sequences, 8.2% seen once. The sample taken for sequencing was blood, either unsorted or a sorted T cell fraction (not recorded which). The receptors derive from a female donor with ankylosing spondylitis or in good health (not recorded which).

Many counts were recorded for this clonotype. As DNA, the CDR3 is TGTGCCAGCAGTCTGGACAGTAGCAATCAGCCCCAGCATTTT. This codes for CASSLDSSNQPQHF. This chain joins TRBV12-3 or TRBV12-4 and TRBJ1-5, with a tentative D call TRBD1 (6 bases). This CDR3 is built from 14 residues. Trimming shortened V by 5 bases and J by 0 bases, and 8 bases separated the two germline ends.

Ten or more counts support this clonotype. The V and J genes are TRBV6-2 or TRBV6-3 and TRBJ1-5; D is unresolved. CDR1 and CDR2 (germline): MNHEY, SVGEGT. The CDR3 length is 15 residues. V shed 7 bases and J shed 4 bases, with 17 bases lying between them. The CDR3 DNA is TGTGCCAGCACGGATTACATGACCCCTAATCAGCCCCAGCATTTT. It specifies CASTDYMTPNQPQHF.

This chain joins TRBV7-2 and TRBJ2-5, with a tentative D call TRBD1 (6 bases). Germline V gene sequence: CDR1 SGHTA, CDR2 FQGNSA. CDR3 length: 15 amino acids. With 3 bases removed from V and 4 bases from J, the gap between germline ends came to 15 bases. The CDR3 loop is CASSFQQGAAETQYF. The CDR3 nucleotides are TGTGCCAGCAGCTTCCAACAGGGAGCGGCAGAGACCCAGTACTTC.

This clonotype appeared many times. The chain carries TRBV12-3 or TRBV12-4 and TRBJ2-4; 8 positions match TRBD2. The CDR3 runs 12 residues. V gave up 6 bases and J gave up 11 bases; unmatched junction bases: 6. CDR3 nucleotide sequence: TGTGCCAGCAGGGCTAGCGGGCCCCTTCAGTACTTC. Its translation: CASRASGPLQYF.

This clonotype was observed many times. This chain uses TRBV29-1 with TRBJ2-5; 8 bases match TRBD1. In germline, CDR1 is SQVTM, CDR2 ANQGSEA. The CDR3 totals 12 residues. The ends lost 6 bases at V and 5 bases at J; junction bases unmatched: 5. Here the CDR3 DNA reads TGCAGCGTGGACAGGGTCGGTGAGACCCAGTACTTC. Translation gives CSVDRVGETQYF.

This clonotype was picked up a small number of times. The chain has TRBV7-2 and TRBJ1-2, with D hard to call. Germline V gives CDR1 SGHTA, CDR2 FQGNSA. V was clipped by 5 bases and J by 4 bases, with 17 bases between them. This CDR3 region has 15 residues. CDR3 coding DNA: TGTGCCAGCAGCCCCACCAGCAGGTCCCCCTATGGCTACACCTTC. Amino acid sequence: CASSPTSRSPYGYTF.

This clonotype was seen ten or more times. The genes are TRBV7-9 and TRBJ1-2; D remains ambiguous. V was clipped by 2 bases and J by 3 bases, with 13 bases between them. Germline CDR1 reads SEHNR; CDR2 reads FQNEAQ (reference sequence). There are 15 residues in the CDR3. The CDR3 is CASSLSGRVDYGYTF. CDR3 nucleotides: TGTGCCAGCAGCTTATCCGGGCGGGTAGACTATGGCTACACCTTC.

This clonotype occurred many times. CDR3 sequence: CAYTTGGPSGANVLTF. The CDR3 DNA reads as TGTGCCTATACGACAGGGGGCCCTTCTGGGGCCAACGTCCTGACTTTC. The chain combines TRBV30 with TRBJ2-6; the match to TRBD1 covers 10 bases. CDR1 is GTSNPN, CDR2 SVGIG, per germline (reference sequence). CDR3 size: 16 residues. The junction had 7 bases not matched to a gene; V was cut back by 7 bases and J by 1 base.

The J gene is TRBJ1-1, the V gene TRBV7-2, with no clear D. CDR1 and CDR2 (germline): SGHTA, FQGNSA. The ends were cut back, 8 bases at V and 1 base at J, with 8 bases in the middle. CDR3 size: 12 residues. The CDR3 loop reads CASGVKNTEAFF. The CDR3 DNA sequence: TGTGCCAGCGGGGTCAAGAACACTGAAGCTTTCTTT.

This clonotype was observed a few times. The rearrangement uses TRBV7-2 and TRBJ2-2, with D unclear. Germline CDR1 reads SGHTA; CDR2 reads FQGNSA. The CDR3 is 14 amino acids. Trimming stripped 3 bases from V and 0 bases from J, with 5 bases between. The CDR3, as DNA: TGTGCCAGCAGCTTGGATGCGAACACCGGGGAGCTGTTTTTT. Encoded protein: CASSLDANTGELFF.

Many counts were recorded for this clonotype. The chain links TRBV4-3 to TRBJ2-1; 8 bases fit TRBD1. The CDR3 has 15 residues. Germline CDR1 LGHNA, CDR2 YSLEER. V shed 0 bases and J 4 bases; nucleotides not matched to a gene: 2. In DNA form, the CDR3 reads TGCGCCAGCAGCCAAGAGGGGGACAGGTACAATGAGCAGTTCTTC. Amino acids: CASSQEGDRYNEQFF.

Many counts were recorded for this clonotype. The chain uses TRBV20-1 and TRBJ2-3; 8 positions agree with TRBD2. Losses at the gene ends were 2 bases for V and 8 bases for J; bases not matched to a gene: 3. The CDR3 spans 12 residues. CDR1 DFQATT and CDR2 SNEGSKA come from the germline V gene (reference sequence). This CDR3 reads CSARISGSTQYF. CDR3 nucleotides: TGCAGTGCTAGAATCAGCGGGAGTACGCAGTATTTT.

This clonotype has at least ten counts. The chain has TRBV7-2 and TRBJ2-3, with TRBD2 matching 7 bases. Trimming took 4 bases from V and 5 from J; bases not matched to a gene: 6. This CDR3 has 14 amino acids. Germline V gene lookup returns CDR1 SGHTA and CDR2 FQGNSA. Written as DNA, the CDR3 is TGTGCCAGCAGCTACCGGGACTATGGAGATACGCAGTATTTT. Translation gives CASSYRDYGDTQYF. Supplemented by reference TRBV7-2 and TRBJ2-3, the full variable domain reads GAGVSQSPSNKVTEKGKDVELRCDPISGHTALYWYRQSLGQGLEFLIYFQGNSAPDKSGLPSDRFSAERTGGSVSTLTIQRTQQEDSAVYLCASSYRDYGDTQYFGPGTRLTVL.

The chain employs TRBV20-1 and TRBJ2-7; 9 nucleotides agree with TRBD2. V lost 3 bases to trimming and J lost 0 bases; unmatched junction nucleotides: 9. The germline gives CDR1 DFQATT, CDR2 SNEGSKA (reference sequence). The CDR3 has 16 amino acids. The CDR3 DNA follows: TGCAGTGCTAGTGATGGGCTAGCGGGAAGCTCCTACGAGCAGTACTTC. Amino acid sequence: CSASDGLAGSSYEQYF.

Ten or more counts support this clonotype. The rearrangement links TRBV7-8 to TRBJ2-2, with 11 positions matching TRBD2. This CDR3 has 19 residues. Looked up from germline, CDR1 is SGHVS and CDR2 is FQNEAQ. Trimming at V came to 0 bases and at J to 8 bases, leaving 14 bases not matched to a gene. The CDR3 DNA reads as TGTGCCAGCAGCTTAGCGAGACTAGCGGGGAGCGGTTCTTGGGGGGAGCTGTTTTTT. As protein: CASSLARLAGSGSWGELFF.

This clonotype was counted ten times or more. The rearrangement joins TRBV4-3 to TRBJ2-3; D remains unclear. The CDR3 length is 15 residues. Germline-derived CDR1 and CDR2 are LGHNA and YSLEER. Between the trimmed V and J ends, which lost 0 bases and 2 bases, there was a span of 9 bases. The CDR3 nucleotides are TGCGCCAGCAGCCAAGATGGCATGGCCACAGATACGCAGTATTTT. It codes for CASSQDGMATDTQYF.

This clonotype was counted many times. The V call is TRBV27, the J call TRBJ1-2; 7 bases match TRBD1. V lost 10 bases to trimming and J lost 6 bases; unmatched junction nucleotides: 14. Per germline, CDR1 MNHEY and CDR2 SMNVEV (reference sequence). The CDR3 loop spans 14 amino acids. CDR3 sequence reads: CATSGTGASNGYTF. CDR3 nucleotides: TGTGCCACTTCGGGTACAGGGGCGTCCAATGGCTACACCTTC.

This clonotype was recorded many times. The chain is built from TRBV15 and TRBJ2-3; D possibly uses TRBD1 or TRBD2 (5 bases each). Trimming shortened V by 4 bases and J by 4 bases, and 9 bases separated the two germline ends. The CDR3 loop spans 13 amino acids. Germline V CDR1 and CDR2: LNHNV, YYDKDF (reference sequence). The CDR3 region is CATSNGTADTQYF. The CDR3 DNA reads TGTGCCACCAGCAACGGGACGGCAGATACGCAGTATTTT.

This sequence joins TRBV10-2 and TRBJ2-7, with D tentatively TRBD1 (5 bases). Germline V gene data show CDR1 as WSHSY and CDR2 as SAAADI. The CDR3 totals 14 residues. Trimming removed 7 bases from V and 0 bases from J, with 13 bases in between. The CDR3 spells CASKSQELSYEQYF. As DNA, the CDR3 is TGCGCCAGCAAATCACAGGAGCTCTCCTACGAGCAGTACTTC.

On this clonotype: Since a much larger clone is just one base distant, this may be a read error. J is TRBJ1-2 and V is TRBV12-3 or TRBV12-4; tentatively, D is TRBD1 (5 bases). CDR3 length: 15 amino acids. Trimming stripped 1 base from V and 6 bases from J, with 15 bases between. CDR3 nucleotides: TGTGCCAGCAGTTTAGGAGTGGGGGAGGCGGATGGCTACACCTTC. Its protein product is CASSLGVGEADGYTF.

This clonotype was counted ten times or more. The chain carries TRBV5-6 and TRBJ1-6; no clear D gene. From germline, CDR1 is SGHDT and CDR2 YYEEEE. The germline V and J ends were trimmed by 2 bases and 10 bases, with 7 bases remaining between them. This CDR3 has 12 amino acids. The CDR3 DNA sequence: TGTGCCAGCAGCTTCGGGGAATCACCCCTCCACTTT. This translates into CASSFGESPLHF.

This clonotype was observed at least ten times. The CDR3, as DNA: TGTGCCAGCAGTATAGGGAACACCATATATTTT. It is translated as CASSIGNTIYF. The chain links TRBV12-3 or TRBV12-4 to TRBJ1-3; D remains unclear. This CDR3 contains 11 residues. Trimming left V 5 bases short and J 7 bases short, with 6 bases between.

Ten or more counts support this clonotype. The CDR3 DNA reads as TGCGCCAGCAGCCCCCACGGACAGCCGAACACTGAAGCTTTCTTT. It yields the protein CASSPHGQPNTEAFF. The chain recombines TRBV4-3 with TRBJ1-1, with a possible D match to TRBD1 (6 bases). This CDR3 contains 15 residues. From germline, CDR1 is LGHNA and CDR2 YSLEER. V lost 4 bases to trimming and J lost 1 base, with 13 bases between them.

This clonotype has a count of ten or more. V is TRBV29-1 and J is TRBJ2-7, with 10 bases identical to TRBD2. Germline CDR1 reads SQVTM; CDR2 reads ANQGSEA. The CDR3 totals 14 residues. J gave up 6 bases and V 4 bases, and 9 bases lay outside the gene matches. In nucleotides, the CDR3 is TGCAGCGTTGTAAGAGCCGGGACTAGCGCCGAGCAGTACTTC. It specifies CSVVRAGTSAEQYF.

This clonotype was counted a few times. A clone one base away is much larger, so this may be a read error. The chain is built from TRBV6-5 and TRBJ1-1, with no clear D. This CDR3 contains 16 residues. Germline CDR1 is MNHEY and CDR2 is SVGAGI. V lost 4 bases to trimming and J lost 0 bases, with 15 bases between them. CDR3 amino acids: CASSSSDSGMNTEAFF. CDR3 nucleotides: TGTGCCAGCAGTTCCTCGGACTCGGGCATGAACACTGAAGCTTTCTTT.